This TCR beta chain appears in the sequencing data of a study of blood T cell repertoires in COVID-19. Study context: COVID-19 samples collected from the United States, Italy and Spain covered acute and convalescent phases. The analysed material was cDNA or gDNA that came from T cells, B-cell-depleted T cells, or PBMCs.

Under the authors' procedure: Amplification of reference gene primers provided the estimated nucleated cell counts. Method: immunoSEQ multiplex PCR; TCRdb's copy keeps in-frame clones and lacks some. V and J calls and clone size come straight from that table; D and trimming were deduced from the DNA. Of tens of thousands of clones listed, about three quarters are singletons. Enrolled during active infection, Seattle patients were then followed longitudinally. This clone has just a few counts. The CDR3 spans 12 residues. Germline values: CDR1 SGHTA, CDR2 FQGNSA. Trimming took 5 bases from V and 6 from J, leaving 11 bases between them.

The source of this sequence is a young man with COVID-19, enrolled during active disease. The chain couples TRBV7-2 to TRBJ2-7; a possible D gene is TRBD1 (6 bases). Material: peripheral blood. CDR3 nucleotide sequence: TGTGCCAGCAGCAAGGACAGCGGCGAGCAGTACTTC. Its translation: CASSKDSGEQYF.